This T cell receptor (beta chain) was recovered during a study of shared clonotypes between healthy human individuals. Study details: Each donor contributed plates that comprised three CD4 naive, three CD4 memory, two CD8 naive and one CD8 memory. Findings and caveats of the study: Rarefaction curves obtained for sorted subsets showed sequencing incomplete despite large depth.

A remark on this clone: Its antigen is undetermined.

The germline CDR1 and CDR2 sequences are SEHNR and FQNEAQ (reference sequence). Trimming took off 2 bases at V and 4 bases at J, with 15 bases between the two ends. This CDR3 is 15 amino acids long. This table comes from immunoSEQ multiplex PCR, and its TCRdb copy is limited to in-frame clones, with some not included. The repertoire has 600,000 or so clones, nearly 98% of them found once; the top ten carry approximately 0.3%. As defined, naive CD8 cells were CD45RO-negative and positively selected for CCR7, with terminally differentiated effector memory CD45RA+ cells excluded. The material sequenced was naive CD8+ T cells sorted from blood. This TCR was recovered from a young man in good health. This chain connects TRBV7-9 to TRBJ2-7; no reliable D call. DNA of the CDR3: TGTGCCAGCAGCTTATTAATGGGGTTTCGGTACGAGCAGTACTTC. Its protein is CASSLLMGFRYEQYF.